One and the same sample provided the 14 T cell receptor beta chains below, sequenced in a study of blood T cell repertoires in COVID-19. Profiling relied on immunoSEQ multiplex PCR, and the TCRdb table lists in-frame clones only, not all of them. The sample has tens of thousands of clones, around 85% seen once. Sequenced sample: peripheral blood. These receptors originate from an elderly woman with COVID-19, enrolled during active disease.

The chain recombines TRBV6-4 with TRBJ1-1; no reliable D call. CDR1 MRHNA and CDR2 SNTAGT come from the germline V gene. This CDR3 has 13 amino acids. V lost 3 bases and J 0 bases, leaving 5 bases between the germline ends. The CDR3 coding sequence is TGTGCCAGCAGTGAACAAGTGAACACTGAAGCTTTCTTT. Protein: CASSEQVNTEAFF.

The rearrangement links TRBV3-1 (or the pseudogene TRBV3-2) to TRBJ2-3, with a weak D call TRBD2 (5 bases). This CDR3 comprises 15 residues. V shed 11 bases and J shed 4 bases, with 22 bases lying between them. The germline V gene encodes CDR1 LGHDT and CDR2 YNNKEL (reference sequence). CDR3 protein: CAAAKDPGVADTQYF. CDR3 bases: TGTGCCGCAGCTAAGGACCCCGGGGTAGCAGATACGCAGTATTTT.

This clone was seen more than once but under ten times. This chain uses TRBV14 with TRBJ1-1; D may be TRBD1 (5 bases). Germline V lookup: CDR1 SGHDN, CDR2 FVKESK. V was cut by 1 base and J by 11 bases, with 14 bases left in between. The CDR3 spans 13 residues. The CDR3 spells CASSQGGQGGAFF. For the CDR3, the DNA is TGTGCCAGCAGCCAAGGTGGCCAGGGCGGCGCTTTCTTT.

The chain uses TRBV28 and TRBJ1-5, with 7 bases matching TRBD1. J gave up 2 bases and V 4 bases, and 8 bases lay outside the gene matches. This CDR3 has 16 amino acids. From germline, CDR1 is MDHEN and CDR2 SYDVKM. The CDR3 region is CASSWPGGLGNQPQHF. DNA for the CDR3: TGTGCCAGCAGTTGGCCAGGGGGTTTAGGCAATCAGCCCCAGCATTTT.

The CDR3 here is CASSAAGTGLYEQYF. DNA of the CDR3: TGTGCCAGCAGCGCCGCCGGGACAGGCCTCTACGAGCAGTACTTC. V gene TRBV9 combines with J gene TRBJ2-7; TRBD1 aligns across 8 bases. The ends lost 3 bases at V and 3 bases at J; junction bases unmatched: 8. The germline V gene has CDR1 SGDLS and CDR2 YYNGEE. The CDR3 length is 15 residues.

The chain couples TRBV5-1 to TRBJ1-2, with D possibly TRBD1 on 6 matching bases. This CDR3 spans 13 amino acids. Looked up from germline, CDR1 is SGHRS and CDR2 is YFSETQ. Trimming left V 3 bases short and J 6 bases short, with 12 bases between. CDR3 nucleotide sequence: TGCGCCAGCAGCTCCCAGGGGTCCGATGGCTACACCTTC. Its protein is CASSSQGSDGYTF.

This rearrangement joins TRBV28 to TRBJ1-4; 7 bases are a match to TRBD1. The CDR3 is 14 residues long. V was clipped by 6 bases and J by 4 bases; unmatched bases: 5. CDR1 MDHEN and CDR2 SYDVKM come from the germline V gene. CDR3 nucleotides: TGTGCCAGCAGCCCGGACAGGTTTAATGAAAAACTGTTTTTT. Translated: CASSPDRFNEKLFF.

CDR3 residues: CATSDSGTGDTDTQYF. In nucleotides, the CDR3 is TGTGCCACCAGTGATTCCGGGACAGGGGACACAGATACGCAGTATTTT. The rearrangement uses TRBV24-1 and TRBJ2-3; 10 nucleotides agree with TRBD1. The CDR3 contains 16 residues. After removal of 2 bases from V and 2 bases from J, the junction contained 3 bases not matched to a gene. The V gene's germline CDR1 is KGHDR and CDR2 SFDVKD.

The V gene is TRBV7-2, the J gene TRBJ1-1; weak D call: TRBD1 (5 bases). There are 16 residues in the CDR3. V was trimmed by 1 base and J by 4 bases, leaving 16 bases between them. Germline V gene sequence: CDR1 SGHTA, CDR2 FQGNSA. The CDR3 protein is CASSLGWVGPATEAFF. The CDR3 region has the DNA TGTGCCAGCAGCTTAGGGTGGGTGGGGCCGGCCACTGAAGCTTTCTTT. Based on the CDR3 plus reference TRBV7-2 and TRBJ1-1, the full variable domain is GAGVSQSPSNKVTEKGKDVELRCDPISGHTALYWYRQSLGQGLEFLIYFQGNSAPDKSGLPSDRFSAERTGGSVSTLTIQRTQQEDSAVYLCASSLGWVGPATEAFFGQGTRLTVV.

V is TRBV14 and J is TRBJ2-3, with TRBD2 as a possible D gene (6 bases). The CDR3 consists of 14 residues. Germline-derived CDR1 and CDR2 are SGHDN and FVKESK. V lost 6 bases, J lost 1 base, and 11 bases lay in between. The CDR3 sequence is CASSFGGGTDTQYF. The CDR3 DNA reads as TGTGCCAGCAGTTTCGGCGGGGGCACAGATACGCAGTATTTT.

Here the CDR3 DNA reads TGTGCCAGCAGCACATCGGGACTGAGGACGGAACTGTTTTTT. Translating gives CASSTSGLRTELFF. The chain employs TRBV7-9 and TRBJ1-4; possible D gene TRBD1, 5 bases. Per the germline V gene, CDR1 is SEHNR and CDR2 is FQNEAQ (reference sequence). The V gene lost 5 bases and the J gene lost 12 bases, with 19 bases spanning the gap. The CDR3 covers 14 residues.

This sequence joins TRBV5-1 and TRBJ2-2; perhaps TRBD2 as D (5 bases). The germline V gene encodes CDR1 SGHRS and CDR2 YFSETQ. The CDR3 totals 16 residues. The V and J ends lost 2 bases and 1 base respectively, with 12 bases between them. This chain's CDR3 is CASSFKASGNTGELFF. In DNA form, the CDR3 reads TGCGCCAGCAGCTTTAAGGCAAGCGGGAACACCGGGGAGCTGTTTTTT.

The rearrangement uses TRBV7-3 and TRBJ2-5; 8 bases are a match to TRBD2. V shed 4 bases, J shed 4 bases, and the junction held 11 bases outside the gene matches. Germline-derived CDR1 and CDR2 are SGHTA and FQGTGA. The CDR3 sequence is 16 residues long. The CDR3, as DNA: TGTGCCAGCAGCTCCAGGGGACTAGGTACTTTAGAGACCCAGTACTTC. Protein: CASSSRGLGTLETQYF. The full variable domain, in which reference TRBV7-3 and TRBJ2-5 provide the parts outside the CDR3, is GAGVSQTPSNKVTEKGKYVELRCDPISGHTALYWYRQSLGQGPEFLIYFQGTGAADDSGLPNDRFFAVRPEGSVSTLKIQRTERGDSAVYLCASSSRGLGTLETQYFGPGTRLLVL.

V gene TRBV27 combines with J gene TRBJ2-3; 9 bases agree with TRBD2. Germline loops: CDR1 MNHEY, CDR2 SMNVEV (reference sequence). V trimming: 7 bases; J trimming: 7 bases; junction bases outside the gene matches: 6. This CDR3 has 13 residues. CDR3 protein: CASKAGGTYTQYF. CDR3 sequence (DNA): TGTGCCAGCAAAGCGGGGGGCACCTATACGCAGTATTTT.